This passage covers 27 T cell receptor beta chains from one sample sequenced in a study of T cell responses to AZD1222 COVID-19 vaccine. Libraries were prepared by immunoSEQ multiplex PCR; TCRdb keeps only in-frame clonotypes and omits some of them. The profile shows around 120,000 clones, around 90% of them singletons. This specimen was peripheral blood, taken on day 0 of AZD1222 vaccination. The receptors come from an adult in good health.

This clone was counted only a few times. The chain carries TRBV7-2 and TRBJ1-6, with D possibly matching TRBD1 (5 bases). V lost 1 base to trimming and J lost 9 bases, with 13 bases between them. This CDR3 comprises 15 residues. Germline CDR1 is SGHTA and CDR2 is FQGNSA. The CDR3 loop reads CASSLVRGGGSPLHF. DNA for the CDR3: TGTGCCAGCAGCTTAGTTCGGGGGGGTGGTTCACCCCTCCACTTT.

This CDR3 reads CASSQGQGDEQFF. CDR3 DNA: TGTGCCAGCAGCCAAGGTCAAGGGGATGAGCAGTTCTTC. The rearrangement links TRBV4-2 to TRBJ2-1; possibly TRBD1 for D (5 bases). There are 13 residues in the CDR3. The ends were cut back, 1 base at V and 8 bases at J, with 9 bases in the middle. Germline lookup yields CDR1 LGHNA and CDR2 YNFKEQ.

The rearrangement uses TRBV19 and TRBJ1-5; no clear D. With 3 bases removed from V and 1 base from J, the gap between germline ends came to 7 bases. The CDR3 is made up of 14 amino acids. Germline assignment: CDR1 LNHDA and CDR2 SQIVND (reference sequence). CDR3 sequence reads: CASSMVVSNQPQHF. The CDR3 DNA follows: TGTGCCAGTAGTATGGTGGTGAGCAATCAGCCCCAGCATTTT.

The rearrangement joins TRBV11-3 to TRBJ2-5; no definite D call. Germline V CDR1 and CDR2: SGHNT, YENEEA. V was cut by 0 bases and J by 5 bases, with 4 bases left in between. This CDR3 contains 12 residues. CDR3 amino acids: CASSLEWETQYF. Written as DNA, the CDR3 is TGTGCCAGCAGCTTAGAGTGGGAGACCCAGTACTTC. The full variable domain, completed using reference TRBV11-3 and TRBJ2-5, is EAGVVQSPRYKIIEKKQPVAFWCNPISGHNTLYWYLQNLGQGPELLIRYENEEAVDDSQLPKDRFSAERLKGVDSTLKIQPAELGDSAVYLCASSLEWETQYFGPGTRLLVL.

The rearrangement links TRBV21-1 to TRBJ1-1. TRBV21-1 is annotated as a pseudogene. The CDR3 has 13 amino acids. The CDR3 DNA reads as TGTGCCAGCAGCAAAGATGGTAGGATTGAAGCTTTCTTT. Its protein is CASSKDGRIEAFF.

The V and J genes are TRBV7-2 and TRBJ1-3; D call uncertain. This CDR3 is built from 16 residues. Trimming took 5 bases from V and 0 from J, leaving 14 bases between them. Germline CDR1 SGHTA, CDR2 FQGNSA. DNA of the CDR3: TGTGCCAGCAGCGCCGGGTCCTCCAGCTCTGGAAACACCATATATTTT. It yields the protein CASSAGSSSSGNTIYF.

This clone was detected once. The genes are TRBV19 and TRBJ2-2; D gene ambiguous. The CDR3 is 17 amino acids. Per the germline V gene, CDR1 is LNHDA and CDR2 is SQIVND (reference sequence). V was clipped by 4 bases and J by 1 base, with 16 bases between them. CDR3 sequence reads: CASSTSAAILNTGELFF. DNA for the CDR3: TGTGCCAGTAGTACATCGGCCGCCATTTTGAACACCGGGGAGCTGTTTTTT.

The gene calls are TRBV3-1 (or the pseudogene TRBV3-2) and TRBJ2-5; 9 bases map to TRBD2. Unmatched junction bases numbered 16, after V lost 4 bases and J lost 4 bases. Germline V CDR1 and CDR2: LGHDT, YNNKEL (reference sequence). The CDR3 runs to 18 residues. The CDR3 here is CASSPGGGGAEVVETQYF. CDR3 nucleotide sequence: TGTGCCAGCAGCCCCGGCGGCGGGGGGGCCGAGGTAGTAGAGACCCAGTACTTC.

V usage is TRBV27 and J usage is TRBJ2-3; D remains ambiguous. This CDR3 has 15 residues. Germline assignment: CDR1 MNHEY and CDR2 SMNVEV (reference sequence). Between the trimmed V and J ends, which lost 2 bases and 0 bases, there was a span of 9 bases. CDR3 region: CASSLIWRSTDTQYF. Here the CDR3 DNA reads TGTGCCAGCAGTTTAATCTGGCGTAGCACAGATACGCAGTATTTT.

For the CDR3, the DNA is TGTGCCAGCAGCCAAGATTTGGGATACACAGATACGCAGTATTTT. Its protein is CASSQDLGYTDTQYF. The chain joins TRBV3-1 (or the pseudogene TRBV3-2) to TRBJ2-3; D unclear. The CDR3 runs 15 residues. Trimming took off 0 bases at V and 2 bases at J, with 9 bases between the two ends. CDR1 LGHDT and CDR2 YNNKEL come from the germline V gene (reference sequence).

CDR3 nucleotide sequence: TGCGCCAGCAGCTTAGGGGGGAGTGCCTCCTACAATGAGCAGTTCTTC. Protein sequence: CASSLGGSASYNEQFF. V usage is TRBV5-1 and J usage is TRBJ2-1, with D perhaps given as TRBD1 or TRBD2 (6 bases each). The CDR3 has 16 amino acids. Trimming pared 2 bases from V and 0 bases from J, leaving 12 bases between. Germline V gene sequence: CDR1 SGHRS, CDR2 YFSETQ. The variable domain in full, completed from reference TRBV5-1 and TRBJ2-1, reads KAGVTQTPRYLIKTRGQQVTLSCSPISGHRSVSWYQQTPGQGLQFLFEYFSETQRNKGNFPGRFSGRQFSNSRSEMNVSTLELGDSALYLCASSLGGSASYNEQFFGPGTRLTVL.

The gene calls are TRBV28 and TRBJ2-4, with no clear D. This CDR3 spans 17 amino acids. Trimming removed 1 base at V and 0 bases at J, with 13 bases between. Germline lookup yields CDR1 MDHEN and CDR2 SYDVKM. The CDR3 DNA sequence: TGTGCCAGCAGTTTATTTGTGAACAGTGGAGCCAAAAACATTCAGTACTTC. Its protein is CASSLFVNSGAKNIQYF.

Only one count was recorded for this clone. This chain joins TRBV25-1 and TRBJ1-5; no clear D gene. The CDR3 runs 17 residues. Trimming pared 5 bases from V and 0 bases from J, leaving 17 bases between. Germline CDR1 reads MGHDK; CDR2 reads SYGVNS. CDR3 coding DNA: TGTGCCAGCAGTCCCCGGGAGGACGGTGATAGCAATCAGCCCCAGCATTTT. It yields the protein CASSPREDGDSNQPQHF.

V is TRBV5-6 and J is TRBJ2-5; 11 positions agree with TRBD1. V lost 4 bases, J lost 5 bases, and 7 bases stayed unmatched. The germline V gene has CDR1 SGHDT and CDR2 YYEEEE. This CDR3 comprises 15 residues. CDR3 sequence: CASSPGTGGFETQYF. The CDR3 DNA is TGTGCCAGCAGCCCCGGGACAGGGGGTTTTGAGACCCAGTACTTC.

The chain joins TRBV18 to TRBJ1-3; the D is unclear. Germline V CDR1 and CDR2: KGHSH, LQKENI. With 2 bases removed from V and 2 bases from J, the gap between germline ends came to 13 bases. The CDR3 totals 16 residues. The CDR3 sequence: CASSPSSSGPGNTIYF. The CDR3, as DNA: TGTGCCAGCTCACCATCCTCCTCAGGCCCTGGAAACACCATATATTTT. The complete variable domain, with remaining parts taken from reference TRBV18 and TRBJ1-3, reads NAGVMQNPRHLVRRRGQEARLRCSPMKGHSHVYWYRQLPEEGLKFMVYLQKENIIDESGMPKERFSAEFPKEGPSILRIQQVVRGDSAAYFCASSPSSSGPGNTIYFGEGSWLTVV.

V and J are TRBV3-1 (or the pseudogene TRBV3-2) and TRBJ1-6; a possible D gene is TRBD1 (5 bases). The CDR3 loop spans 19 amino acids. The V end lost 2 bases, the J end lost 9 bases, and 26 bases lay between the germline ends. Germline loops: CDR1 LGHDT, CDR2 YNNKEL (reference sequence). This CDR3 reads CASSQFPNSAGAGSSPLHF. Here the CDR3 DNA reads TGTGCCAGCAGCCAATTCCCCAACAGCGCTGGGGCTGGTAGTTCACCCCTCCACTTT.

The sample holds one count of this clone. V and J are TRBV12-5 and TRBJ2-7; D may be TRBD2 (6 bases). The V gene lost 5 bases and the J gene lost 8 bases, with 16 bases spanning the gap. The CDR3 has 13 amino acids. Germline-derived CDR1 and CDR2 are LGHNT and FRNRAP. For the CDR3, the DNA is TGTGCTAGTGGTCCCGGTTGGAGGGAGCAGCAGTACTTC. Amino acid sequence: CASGPGWREQQYF.

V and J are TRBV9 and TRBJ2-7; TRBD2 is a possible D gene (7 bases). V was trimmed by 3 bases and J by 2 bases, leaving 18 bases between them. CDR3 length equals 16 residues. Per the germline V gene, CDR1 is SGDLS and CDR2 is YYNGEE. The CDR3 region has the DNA TGTGCCAGCAGCGCCCCGTCGGGGGGCCGGGCCTACGAGCAGTACTTC. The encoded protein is CASSAPSGGRAYEQYF.

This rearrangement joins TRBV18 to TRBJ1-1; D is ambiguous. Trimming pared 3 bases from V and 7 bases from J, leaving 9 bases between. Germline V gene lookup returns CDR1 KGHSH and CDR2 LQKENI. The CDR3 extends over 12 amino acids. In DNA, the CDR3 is TGTGCCAGCTCACCCCGCAGCGATGAAGCTTTCTTT. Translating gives CASSPRSDEAFF.

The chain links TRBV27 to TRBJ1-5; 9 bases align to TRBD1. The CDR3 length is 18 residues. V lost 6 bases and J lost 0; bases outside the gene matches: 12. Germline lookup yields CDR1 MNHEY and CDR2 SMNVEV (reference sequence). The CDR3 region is CASRLTGTGIISNQPQHF. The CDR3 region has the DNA TGTGCCAGCAGACTGACCGGGACAGGGATTATTAGCAATCAGCCCCAGCATTTT.

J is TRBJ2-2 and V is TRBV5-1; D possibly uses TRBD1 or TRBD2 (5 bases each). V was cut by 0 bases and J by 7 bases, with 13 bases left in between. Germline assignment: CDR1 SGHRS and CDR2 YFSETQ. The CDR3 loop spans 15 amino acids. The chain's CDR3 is CASSLVVGRVGELFF. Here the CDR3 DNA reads TGCGCCAGCAGCTTGGTCGTGGGACGGGTCGGGGAGCTGTTTTTT.

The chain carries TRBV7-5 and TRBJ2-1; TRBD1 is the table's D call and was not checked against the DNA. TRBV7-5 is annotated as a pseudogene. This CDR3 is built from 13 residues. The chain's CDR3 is CVRSLWPLDEQFF. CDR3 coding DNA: TGTGTCAGAAGCTTGTGGCCCCTCGATGAGCAGTTCTTC.

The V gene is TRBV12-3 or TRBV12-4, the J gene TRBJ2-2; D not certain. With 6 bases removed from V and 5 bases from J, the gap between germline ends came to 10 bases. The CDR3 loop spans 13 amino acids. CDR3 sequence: CASRYSSTGELFF. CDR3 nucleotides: TGTGCCAGCAGATATAGCAGTACCGGGGAGCTGTTTTTT.

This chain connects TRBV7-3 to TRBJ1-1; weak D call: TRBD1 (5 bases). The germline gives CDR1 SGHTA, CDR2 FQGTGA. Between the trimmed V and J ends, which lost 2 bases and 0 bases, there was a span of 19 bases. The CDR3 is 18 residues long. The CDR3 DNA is TGTGCCAGCAGCTTATCCCCTCCGGGACTTGAGATGAACACTGAAGCTTTCTTT. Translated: CASSLSPPGLEMNTEAFF.

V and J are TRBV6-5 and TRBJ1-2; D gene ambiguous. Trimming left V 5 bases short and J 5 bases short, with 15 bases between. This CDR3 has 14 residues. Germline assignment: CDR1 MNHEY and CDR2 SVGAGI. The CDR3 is CASSPGPPEYGYTF. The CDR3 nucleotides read TGTGCCAGCAGTCCGGGCCCCCCGGAGTATGGCTACACCTTC.

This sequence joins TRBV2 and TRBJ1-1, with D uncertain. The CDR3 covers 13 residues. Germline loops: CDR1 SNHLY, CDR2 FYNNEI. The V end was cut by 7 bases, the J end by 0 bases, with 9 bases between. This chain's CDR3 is CASTNTVNTEAFF. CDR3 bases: TGTGCCAGCACCAATACGGTGAACACTGAAGCTTTCTTT.

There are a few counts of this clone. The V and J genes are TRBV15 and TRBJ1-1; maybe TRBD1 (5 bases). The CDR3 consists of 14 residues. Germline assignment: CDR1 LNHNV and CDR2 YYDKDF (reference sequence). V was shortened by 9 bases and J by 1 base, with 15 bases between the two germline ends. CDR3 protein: CATGRGRRNTEAFF. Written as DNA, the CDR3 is TGTGCCACGGGACGCGGACGTAGGAACACTGAAGCTTTCTTT.